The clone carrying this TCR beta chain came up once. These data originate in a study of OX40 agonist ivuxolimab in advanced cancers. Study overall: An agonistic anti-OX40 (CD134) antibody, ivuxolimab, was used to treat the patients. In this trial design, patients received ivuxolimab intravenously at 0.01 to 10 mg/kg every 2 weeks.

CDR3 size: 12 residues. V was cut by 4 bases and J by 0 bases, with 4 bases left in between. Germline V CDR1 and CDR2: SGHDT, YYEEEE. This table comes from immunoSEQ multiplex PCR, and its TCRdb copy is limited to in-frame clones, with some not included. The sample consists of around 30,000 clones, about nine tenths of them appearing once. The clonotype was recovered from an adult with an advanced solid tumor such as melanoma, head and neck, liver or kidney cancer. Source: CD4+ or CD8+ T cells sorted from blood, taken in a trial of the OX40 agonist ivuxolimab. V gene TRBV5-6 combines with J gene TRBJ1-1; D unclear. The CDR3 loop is CASSRVNTEAFF. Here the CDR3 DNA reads TGTGCCAGCAGCCGGGTGAACACTGAAGCTTTCTTT.